This TCR beta chain comes out of a study of immune evolution from preneoplasia to lung adenocarcinoma. About the study: HLA loss of heterozygosity: roughly 6.6% AIS, about 15% MIA, about 35% ADC, none AAH. Study-wide results and limits: Highest clonality occurred in KRAS-mutant, not EGFR-mutant or double wild-type, nodules.

On this clone: What it recognizes is unknown.

Between the mid-2010s and the late 2010s, patients underwent resection in Japan or China. V gave up 7 bases and J gave up 5 bases, with 21 bases separating them. The CDR3 is made up of 14 amino acids. Looked up from germline, CDR1 is SQVTM and CDR2 is ANQGSEA. Using immunoSEQ multiplex PCR, the repertoire was profiled, and TCRdb retains in-frame clones only, with some absent. The sample records roughly 3,500 clones, approximately 80% being singletons. The TCR was taken from a person aged 65-85 years with lung adenocarcinoma. The sample consisted of FFPE lung adenocarcinoma in situ tissue. The chain has TRBV29-1 and TRBJ2-7, with D perhaps matching TRBD1 (5 bases). This CDR3 is CSAAREGPPHEQYF. The CDR3 DNA reads TGCAGCGCCGCCAGGGAAGGGCCTCCCCACGAGCAGTACTTC.